Sequencing of this TCR beta chain was carried out in a study of Graves' ophthalmopathy and Graves' hyperthyroidism. The wider study: There was a collection of peripheral blood at initial diagnosis, before any treatment. Whole-study findings and limits: Most expanded clonotypes from thyroid (those above 0.001 frequency) were also found in blood.

This clonotype came up a few times. Antigen specificity is unknown. Investigators amplified TCR beta CDR3 regions from RNA transcripts. Second-round multiplex PCR came after a first-round RT-PCR that employed HTBI primers. TCRdb independently ran MiXCR on the multiplex PCR reads; one entry per CDR3 protein. The data contain fewer than 650,000 distinct CDR3 sequences, about a fifth of them seen just once; the ten biggest clones take up roughly 7.4%. This sequence was found in a woman aged 18-29 years with stable Graves' hyperthyroidism. Some clones in this sample may be carry-over from other donors' samples. Sample: peripheral blood.

Here the CDR3 DNA reads TGCAGCGTGAGACAGGGGGACATGAACACTGAAGCTTTCTTT. Its protein product is CSVRQGDMNTEAFF. This rearrangement joins TRBV29-1 to TRBJ1-1, with 9 bases fitting TRBD1. Germline trimming cut 6 bases from V and 0 bases from J; bases unmatched to any gene: 5. CDR1 is SQVTM and CDR2 is ANQGSEA in the germline V gene. The CDR3 runs 14 residues. The full variable domain, completed using reference TRBV29-1 and TRBJ1-1, is SAVISQKPSRDICQRGTSLTIQCQVDSQVTMMFWYRQQPGQSLTLIATANQGSEATYESGFVIDKFPISRPNLTFSTLTVSNMSPEDSSIYLCSVRQGDMNTEAFFGQGTRLTVV.